This TCR beta chain was retrieved from a study of blood T cell repertoires in COVID-19. Overall study: Samples came from the United States, Italy and Spain, spanning acute and convalescent COVID-19. PBMCs, B-cell-depleted T cells, or T cells provided the cDNA or gDNA that made up the material.

This clone was counted only a few times. In the original processing: Using reference gene primer amplification, nucleated cell counts were estimated. Profiling relied on immunoSEQ multiplex PCR, and the TCRdb table lists in-frame clones only, not all of them. The DNA was the basis for D and trimming; V, J and clone size are from that table. The sample carries around 250,000 clones, roughly nine tenths recorded once. The CDR3 length is 14 residues. Germline CDR1 is SGHTA and CDR2 is FQGNSA. The trim removed 6 bases at V and 6 bases at J, leaving 6 bases unmatched. This TCR came from a man aged 18 to 30 with active or convalescent COVID-19. The rearrangement joins TRBV7-2 to TRBJ2-3; 10 bases are shared with TRBD2. Sequenced material: peripheral blood. The CDR3 DNA is TGTGCCAGCAGAGTAGCGGGAGGTTGGGATACGCAGTATTTT. The encoded protein is CASRVAGGWDTQYF.